This TCR beta chain was documented in a study of T cells of healthy individuals. Per the germline V gene, CDR1 is KGHSH and CDR2 is LQKENI. V gave up 3 bases and J gave up 5 bases; unmatched junction bases: 4. This CDR3 comprises 14 residues. TCRdb re-analysed the 5' RACE reads in MiXCR, keeping a single row per CDR3 protein. The sample has 100,000 or so distinct CDR3 sequences; 17% are singletons. This chain links TRBV18 with TRBJ1-5; TRBD1 matches 7 bases. This TCR was sampled from a human donor in good health. The CDR3 sequence: CASSPDRDYQPQHF. CDR3 nucleotides: TGTGCCAGCTCACCCGACAGGGATTATCAGCCCCAGCATTTT.